Detailed here is one T cell receptor beta chain. Random hexamers were used to reverse transcribe an amount of roughly 0.5 to 1 ug RNA. TCRdb used MiXCR to reprocess the immunoSEQ multiplex PCR reads, holding one entry per CDR3 protein. The sample has some 180,000 distinct CDR3 sequences, around 90% seen once. These data are taken from a study of CD8 T cells in Susac syndrome. Overall study context: Patients with Susac syndrome who were sequenced included more than 5 with active disease and fewer than 10 in remission. Patients with Susac syndrome, at blood draw, were therapy-naive, on corticosteroids, or on intravenous immunoglobulin alone.

The V gene lost 2 bases and the J gene lost 4 bases, with 14 bases spanning the gap. CDR3 size: 15 residues. Germline CDR1 is MGHDK and CDR2 is SYGVNS. Sequencing of TCR beta drew on CD8+ and CD4+ T cells from blood. TEMRA cells were enriched by FACS, while CD8+ and CD4+ T cells were obtained through a negative isolation that was performed magnetically. The V gene is TRBV25-1, the J gene TRBJ1-1, with D hard to call. Material: CD4+ T cells from PBMCs. The sequence derives from a human donor with Susac syndrome. The CDR3 is CASSEIRAPGTEAFF. The CDR3 nucleotides read TGTGCCAGCAGTGAAATTCGGGCGCCGGGCACTGAAGCTTTCTTT. The full variable domain, its missing parts supplied by reference TRBV25-1 and TRBJ1-1, is EADIYQTPRYLVIGTGKKITLECSQTMGHDKMYWYQQDPGMELHLIHYSYGVNSTEKGDLSSESTVSRIRTEHFPLTLESARPSHTSQYLCASSEIRAPGTEAFFGQGTRLTVV.